This TCR beta chain appears in the sequencing data of a study of regulatory T cells in long-lasting Graves disease. Notes on the study in general: Between persistent patients, a few thousand public clonotypes were shared, exceeding the roughly 940 shared between new patients. The study found TRBV28, TRBJ1-2 and TRBJ2-5 favored in persistent disease.

Noted time point: persistent/refractory GD, antithyroid drugs over 5 years with positive TRAb. RNA isolated from PBMCs was used to make the TCR library. Germline assignment: CDR1 LGHDT and CDR2 YNNKEL (reference sequence). The CDR3 has 14 amino acids. Trimming cost V 2 bases and J 3 bases, with 11 bases left between them. Assembly of TCR beta libraries relied on iRepertoire HTBI primers together with Arm-PCR of CDR3 regions. TCRdb re-analysed the multiplex PCR reads in MiXCR, keeping a single row per CDR3 protein. Found here are hundreds of thousands of distinct CDR3 sequences, under 25% of them singletons; the top ten hold over 7.5%. This clonotype was detected ten times or more. As yet, its antigen is unknown.

Source: peripheral blood mononuclear cells (PBMCs), taken when the disease was refractory, from a patient treated with antithyroid drugs. V is TRBV3-1 and J is TRBJ2-7, with D unresolved. The clonotype was recovered from a female donor with Graves disease. CDR3 sequence: CASSQSSTYYEQYF. The DNA for the CDR3 is TGTGCCAGCAGCCAATCCTCCACTTACTACGAGCAGTACTTC.